This T cell receptor (beta chain) was identified in a study of shared clonotypes between healthy human individuals. About this clone: Its antigen is still unknown.

Broader study findings: In a few donors, about 5% of naive CD4 clonotypes appeared in common. In this cohort, only blood was sampled, and tissue repertoires likely differ. The study generally estimated greater richness for naive than memory subsets.

Memory CD4+ cells were the fraction left after CD45RA+ naive selection. Using immunoSEQ multiplex PCR, the repertoire was profiled, and TCRdb retains in-frame clones only, with some absent. The sample has around 1,100,000 clones, around 77% seen once. The sequenced sample consisted of memory CD4+ T cells from PBMCs. Subset specified: CD45RA-negative fraction. The sequence was collected from a man aged 18 to 35 in good health. Some clones in this sample may be carry-over from other donors' samples.

Here the CDR3 DNA reads TGTGCCAGCAGCAGGAGCAGGGGTGCGGCTACTGAAGCTTTCTTT. Protein product: CASSRSRGAATEAFF. This chain links TRBV7-9 with TRBJ1-1, with D possibly being TRBD1 (6 bases). V was pared by 5 bases and J by 5 bases, with 18 bases between. This CDR3 has 15 amino acids. In germline, CDR1 is SEHNR, CDR2 FQNEAQ (reference sequence). The full variable domain, completed using reference TRBV7-9 and TRBJ1-1, is DTGVSQNPRHKITKRGQNVTFRCDPISEHNRLYWYRQTLGQGPEFLTYFQNEAQLEKSRLLSDRFSAERPKGSFSTLEIQRTEQGDSAMYLCASSRSRGAATEAFFGQGTRLTVV.